A single sample gave rise to the 7 T cell receptor beta chains below, sequenced in a study of graft-versus-host responses after intestinal transplantation. Graft material was processed, releasing intraepithelial and lamina propria lymphocytes. The method was immunoSEQ multiplex PCR; TCRdb's version includes in-frame clones alone and lacks a portion of them. The table lists 40,000 or so clones, around 87% of them singletons, with about a sixth in the top ten. Sequencing used ileum tissue, obtained around seven months after intestinal transplant. Receptors originate from a human patient who received an intestinal transplant, so some T cells may come from the graft donor.

The chain has TRBV28 and TRBJ2-1; 7 bases are a match to TRBD1. Germline CDR1 reads MDHEN; CDR2 reads SYDVKM. The CDR3 length is 15 residues. Trimming at V came to 4 bases and at J to 2 bases, leaving 5 bases not matched to a gene. CDR3 loop: CASSSDRVTYNEQFF. The CDR3 region has the DNA TGTGCCAGCAGTTCCGACAGGGTAACCTACAATGAGCAGTTCTTC.

This sequence joins TRBV4-1 and TRBJ2-5; 10 bases map to TRBD1. The J call is doubtful: the DNA matches TRBJ2-7 better. This CDR3 region has 15 residues. Germline CDR1 MGHRA, CDR2 YSYEKL. The CDR3 DNA reads TGCGCCAGCAGCCACCAACCCGGGACAGGGGCCGAGCAGTACTTC. Translated, it gives CASSHQPGTGAEQYF.

Note on this clone: This CDR3 is also generated by other DNA sequences in the sample. The V call is TRBV27, the J call TRBJ2-6, with D possibly matching TRBD2 (5 bases). This CDR3 spans 16 amino acids. Germline CDR1 reads MNHEY; CDR2 reads SMNVEV (reference sequence). V was trimmed by 2 bases and J by 0 bases, leaving 8 bases between them. This CDR3 reads CASSLLGSSGANVLTF. The CDR3 DNA sequence: TGTGCCAGCAGTTTACTGGGGAGCTCTGGGGCCAACGTCCTGACTTTC.

This sequence joins TRBV28 and TRBJ2-2; the match to TRBD1 covers 10 bases. J gave up 4 bases and V 2 bases, and 4 bases lay outside the gene matches. Germline V gene lookup returns CDR1 MDHEN and CDR2 SYDVKM. The CDR3 is 16 amino acids. CDR3 sequence (DNA): TGTGCCAGCAGTTTAGGGGGGACAGGGGTCACCGGGGAGCTGTTTTTT. Translated, it gives CASSLGGTGVTGELFF. The full variable domain, with the rest looked up from reference TRBV28 and TRBJ2-2, is DVKVTQSSRYLVKRTGEKVFLECVQDMDHENMFWYRQDPGLGLRLIYFSYDVKMKEKGDIPEGYSVSREKKERFSLILESASTNQTSMYLCASSLGGTGVTGELFFGEGSRLTVL.

The genes are TRBV7-8 and TRBJ2-3; D not resolved. Trimming cost V 1 base and J 1 base, with 12 bases left between them. The CDR3 runs 16 residues. Germline V gene data show CDR1 as SGHVS and CDR2 as FQNEAQ. The CDR3 sequence is CASSLGTRLGTDTQYF. In DNA, the CDR3 is TGTGCCAGCAGCTTAGGGACCAGGCTCGGCACAGATACGCAGTATTTT.

This clone has only one observation. The V call is TRBV28, the J call TRBJ1-1; D unresolved. In germline, CDR1 is MDHEN, CDR2 SYDVKM. The V and J ends lost 5 bases and 1 base respectively, with 5 bases between them. The CDR3 is 12 amino acids. The CDR3 nucleotides are TGTGCCAGCAGTCTACCGAACACTGAAGCTTTCTTT. The encoded protein is CASSLPNTEAFF. Full variable domain (rest looked up from reference TRBV28 and TRBJ1-1): DVKVTQSSRYLVKRTGEKVFLECVQDMDHENMFWYRQDPGLGLRLIYFSYDVKMKEKGDIPEGYSVSREKKERFSLILESASTNQTSMYLCASSLPNTEAFFGQGTRLTVV.

This chain uses TRBV28 with TRBJ2-4; no clear D. V lost 7 bases, J lost 6 bases, and 19 bases lay in between. Per germline, CDR1 MDHEN and CDR2 SYDVKM. The CDR3 is 15 amino acids. In DNA, the CDR3 is TGTGCCAGCACCCCTGGCCAGGTGGTGATAAACATTCAGTACTTC. This encodes CASTPGQVVINIQYF.